This entry lists 20 T cell receptor beta chains sequenced from one sample in a study of blood T cell repertoires in COVID-19 (dated by TCRdb to 2018 to 2020). The library was generated by the immunoSEQ multiplex PCR assay. TCRdb carries this immuneACCESS record with in-frame sequences only. Its versions omit some clonotypes, under half of them owing to an unresolved V gene in the studies checked, with the rest unexplained. The sample data list 150,000 to 200,000 clones, and over 80% of these were observed just once. The ten biggest clones cover more than 4.5% of the sample. The sample comprised peripheral blood. These receptors all stem from a woman aged 25 to 39 with acute or convalescent COVID-19.

This clone came up once. V gene TRBV11-2 combines with J gene TRBJ2-3; possible D gene TRBD2, 6 bases. V was shortened by 4 bases and J by 4 bases, with 15 bases between the two germline ends. Germline V gene sequence: CDR1 SGHAT, CDR2 FQNNGV. This CDR3 has 15 residues. CDR3 protein: CASSSLAGRADTQYF. DNA of the CDR3: TGTGCCAGCAGCTCCTTAGCCGGGAGAGCAGATACGCAGTATTTT.

The CDR3 region has the DNA TGTGCCAGCAGCGTCCGGGACAGGGGTGGCGAGCAGTACTTC. Protein product: CASSVRDRGGEQYF. The chain employs TRBV9 and TRBJ2-7; TRBD1 matches 10 bases. Trimming cost V 2 bases and J 6 bases; bases outside gene matches: 5. The germline CDR1 and CDR2 sequences are SGDLS and YYNGEE. The CDR3 loop spans 14 amino acids.

This clone was detected only a few times. This chain joins TRBV12-3 or TRBV12-4 and TRBJ2-5; TRBD1 is a possible D gene (6 bases). This CDR3 is 12 amino acids long. V lost 8 bases and J lost 1, with 8 bases in between. CDR3 region: CASQGLQETQYF. CDR3 DNA sequence: TGTGCCAGCCAGGGGCTCCAAGAGACCCAGTACTTC.

V and J are TRBV7-9 and TRBJ1-3, with D possibly matching TRBD1 (5 bases). The CDR3 length is 13 residues. Germline CDR1 SEHNR, CDR2 FQNEAQ (reference sequence). V was cut by 4 bases and J by 5 bases, with 9 bases left in between. The CDR3 region has the DNA TGTGCCAGCAGCTCTGGGGCTAGAAACACCATATATTTT. Amino acids: CASSSGARNTIYF.

J is TRBJ2-3 and V is TRBV6-2 or TRBV6-3; possibly TRBD2 for D (6 bases). The CDR3 runs to 16 residues. Trimming removed 5 bases from V and 2 bases from J, with 17 bases in between. Germline V gene sequence: CDR1 MNHEY, CDR2 SVGEGT. The CDR3 DNA is TGTGCCAGCAGTGGTCCCTCCGGGAGCTTCACAGATACGCAGTATTTT. It encodes CASSGPSGSFTDTQYF.

This chain links TRBV2 with TRBJ1-1; D remains ambiguous. The CDR3 is 12 residues long. V was cut by 3 bases and J by 10 bases, with 12 bases left in between. Germline V gene lookup returns CDR1 SNHLY and CDR2 FYNNEI. The CDR3 bases are TGTGCCAGCAGTGATTTTAGTTCGGGAGCTTTCTTT. Residues: CASSDFSSGAFF.

This clone was counted a few times. The rearrangement joins TRBV5-6 to TRBJ1-2; 9 bases are a match to TRBD1. The trim removed 4 bases at V and 8 bases at J, leaving 9 bases unmatched. In germline, CDR1 is SGHDT, CDR2 YYEEEE. The CDR3 runs to 14 residues. In DNA form, the CDR3 reads TGTGCCAGCAGCGTCGGGACAGGGACATGGGGCTACACCTTC. This codes for CASSVGTGTWGYTF.

The rearrangement links TRBV27 to TRBJ1-1; 9 bases are a match to TRBD1. CDR1 is MNHEY and CDR2 is SMNVEV in the germline V gene (reference sequence). The CDR3 sequence is 12 residues long. J gave up 8 bases and V 2 bases, and 0 bases lay outside the gene matches. The CDR3 spells CASSLGTGEAFF. In DNA, the CDR3 is TGTGCCAGCAGTTTAGGGACAGGGGAAGCTTTCTTT.

V and J are TRBV19 and TRBJ2-2; 7 nucleotides agree with TRBD2. J lost 4 bases, V lost 7 bases, and 9 bases had no gene match. The germline gives CDR1 LNHDA, CDR2 SQIVND (reference sequence). The CDR3 loop spans 15 amino acids. This CDR3 is CASTHSGQITGELFF. As DNA, the CDR3 is TGTGCCAGTACCCATAGCGGGCAGATCACCGGGGAGCTGTTTTTT.

At least ten counts were recorded for this clone. This chain joins TRBV7-2 and TRBJ1-2; no clear D. Germline V gene lookup returns CDR1 SGHTA and CDR2 FQGNSA. The CDR3 runs to 16 residues. V gave up 2 bases and J gave up 4 bases, with 17 bases separating them. The CDR3 bases are TGTGCCAGCAGCTTACGATCGGGTCTTAGTCCCTATGGCTACACCTTC. Protein sequence: CASSLRSGLSPYGYTF.

The chain uses TRBV9 and TRBJ2-2, with D hard to call. V lost 0 bases to trimming and J lost 7 bases, with 4 bases between them. Germline V gene lookup returns CDR1 SGDLS and CDR2 YYNGEE. The CDR3 spans 12 residues. CDR3 sequence reads: CASSVVGGELFF. CDR3 nucleotides: TGTGCCAGCAGCGTAGTCGGCGGGGAGCTGTTTTTT.

The rearrangement joins TRBV19 to TRBJ1-2; a possible D gene is TRBD1 (6 bases). Trimming stripped 3 bases from V and 7 bases from J, with 18 bases between. The germline gives CDR1 LNHDA, CDR2 SQIVND (reference sequence). The CDR3 has 15 amino acids. The CDR3 is CASSIETGPSSGYTF. The CDR3 DNA sequence: TGTGCCAGTAGTATCGAAACAGGGCCCTCCTCTGGCTACACCTTC. The variable domain in full, completed from reference TRBV19 and TRBJ1-2, reads DGGITQSPKYLFRKEGQNVTLSCEQNLNHDAMYWYRQDPGQGLRLIYYSQIVNDFQKGDIAEGYSVSREKKESFPLTVTSAQKNPTAFYLCASSIETGPSSGYTFGSGTRLTVV.

About this clone: One end of the junction is discordant with germline, which a read error may explain. The rearrangement joins TRBV27 to TRBJ2-7; maybe TRBD1 (5 bases). Germline CDR1 MNHEY, CDR2 SMNVEV (reference sequence). This CDR3 contains 10 residues. CDR3 region: CASRSGRKCF. CDR3 bases: TGTGCCAGCAGATCAGGGCGTAAATGCTTC.

The V gene is TRBV28, the J gene TRBJ1-2, with D possibly being TRBD1 (6 bases). Per the germline V gene, CDR1 is MDHEN and CDR2 is SYDVKM. The ends were cut back, 5 bases at V and 2 bases at J, with 15 bases in the middle. The CDR3 spans 15 residues. The CDR3 DNA reads as TGTGCCAGCAGTCCGTTACAGGGATCGAACTATGGCTACACCTTC. This sequence encodes CASSPLQGSNYGYTF.

The J gene is TRBJ1-4, the V gene TRBV19; the match to TRBD1 covers 7 bases. The V segment lost 5 bases and the J segment 8 bases; nucleotides outside the gene matches: 8. Germline loops: CDR1 LNHDA, CDR2 SQIVND (reference sequence). The CDR3 spans 14 residues. In DNA form, the CDR3 reads TGTGCCAGTAGTCTACAGGGGCCTCGGGAAAAACTGTTTTTT. Translating it yields CASSLQGPREKLFF.

The rearrangement links TRBV27 to TRBJ2-3; the match to TRBD2 covers 7 bases. V lost 4 bases and J lost 2; bases outside the gene matches: 6. The CDR3 runs to 15 residues. Germline loops: CDR1 MNHEY, CDR2 SMNVEV (reference sequence). The CDR3 here is CASSSTRDYTDTQYF. CDR3 sequence (DNA): TGTGCCAGCAGTTCCACACGGGACTACACAGATACGCAGTATTTT.

The gene calls are TRBV6-2 or TRBV6-3 and TRBJ2-2, with 8 bases lining up with TRBD2. Germline CDR1 and CDR2: MNHEY and SVGEGT. The CDR3 is made up of 16 amino acids. Trimming removed 6 bases from V and 5 bases from J; junction bases left unmatched: 11. CDR3 amino acids: CASSDQGAGVTGELFF. The CDR3, as DNA: TGTGCCAGCAGCGACCAAGGAGCGGGAGTTACCGGGGAGCTGTTTTTT.

This chain links TRBV10-3 with TRBJ1-2; TRBD1 agrees at 10 bases. CDR3 length: 15 residues. Germline V gives CDR1 ENHRY, CDR2 SYGVKD. J gave up 4 bases and V 7 bases, and 9 bases lay outside the gene matches. The CDR3 is CAIKKTGGRGYGYTF. The CDR3 DNA is TGTGCCATCAAAAAGACAGGGGGCAGGGGCTATGGCTACACCTTC.

The rearrangement joins TRBV3-1 (or the pseudogene TRBV3-2) to TRBJ2-1; 8 nucleotides match TRBD2. The CDR3 is 16 amino acids. The V segment lost 4 bases and the J segment 4 bases; nucleotides outside the gene matches: 9. CDR1 is LGHDT, CDR2 YNNKEL, per germline (reference sequence). CDR3 sequence reads: CASSREIAGLYNEQFF. CDR3 bases: TGTGCCAGCAGCCGTGAGATAGCGGGATTATACAATGAGCAGTTCTTC.

The V call is TRBV18, the J call TRBJ1-4; TRBD1 is a possible D gene (5 bases). The V gene lost 8 bases and the J gene lost 7 bases, with 29 bases spanning the gap. This CDR3 region has 18 residues. Per the germline V gene, CDR1 is KGHSH and CDR2 is LQKENI. The CDR3 is CASRSTSPGQERGEKLFF. In nucleotides, the CDR3 is TGTGCCAGCAGATCGACGTCCCCTGGCCAAGAAAGGGGTGAAAAACTGTTTTTT.